This passage covers 32 T cell receptor beta chains from one sample sequenced in a study of blood T cell repertoires in COVID-19. Assay: immunoSEQ multiplex PCR; the TCRdb copy retains only in-frame clones and omits some. The table has 68,000 or so clones, around 84% seen once. Sequenced input: peripheral blood. Every receptor here comes from a man over 45 with acute or convalescent COVID-19.

J is TRBJ1-2 and V is TRBV6-5; 9 bases fit TRBD1. V shed 2 bases and J 14 bases; nucleotides not matched to a gene: 6. CDR1 and CDR2 (germline): MNHEY, SVGAGI. The CDR3 covers 12 residues. The DNA of the CDR3 is TGTGCCAGCAGTTACCGAGGACAGGGGTGTACCTTC. This sequence encodes CASSYRGQGCTF.

The V gene is TRBV30, the J gene TRBJ1-1; D may be TRBD1 (5 bases). The CDR3 is 13 residues long. V lost 4 bases, J lost 3 bases, and 12 bases lay in between. Germline CDR1 and CDR2: GTSNPN and SVGIG (reference sequence). DNA of the CDR3: TGTGCCTGGACGCGGGGAGGGGACACTGAAGCTTTCTTT. Amino acids: CAWTRGGDTEAFF.

The V and J genes are TRBV10-2 and TRBJ2-3, with 9 bases matching TRBD1. This CDR3 is built from 14 residues. With V trimmed by 5 bases and J by 6 bases, 6 bases remained unmatched. The germline V gene has CDR1 WSHSY and CDR2 SAAADI. CDR3 region: CASSQDRGWDTQYF. The CDR3, as DNA: TGCGCCAGCAGTCAGGACAGGGGATGGGATACGCAGTATTTT.

This clone was seen just once. The genes are TRBV6-5 and TRBJ1-4, with D possibly matching TRBD1 (6 bases). V was clipped by 2 bases and J by 6 bases, with 13 bases between them. Germline V lookup: CDR1 MNHEY, CDR2 SVGAGI. This CDR3 region has 15 residues. The CDR3 DNA sequence: TGTGCCAGCAGTTACAAGGCAGGGGTTTATGAAAAACTGTTTTTT. Protein product: CASSYKAGVYEKLFF.

The chain uses TRBV10-3 and TRBJ2-2; 7 nucleotides align to TRBD1. V trimming: 4 bases; J trimming: 5 bases; junction bases outside the gene matches: 7. The CDR3 has 15 residues. Looked up from germline, CDR1 is ENHRY and CDR2 is SYGVKD. The CDR3: CAISASTGRTGELFF. CDR3 DNA sequence: TGTGCCATCAGTGCATCGACAGGGCGGACCGGGGAGCTGTTTTTT.

The DNA for the CDR3 is TGTGCCAGCAACCCTACCCTTACAGGCCAAGAGACCCAGTACTTC. Its translation is CASNPTLTGQETQYF. The chain has TRBV6-5 and TRBJ2-5, with D possibly matching TRBD1 (5 bases). The V end lost 7 bases, the J end lost 1 base, and 16 bases lay between the germline ends. This CDR3 region has 15 residues. Germline CDR1 and CDR2: MNHEY and SVGAGI.

The chain combines TRBV15 with TRBJ2-3, with a tentative D call TRBD2 (5 bases). Germline CDR1 and CDR2: LNHNV and YYDKDF (reference sequence). The length of the CDR3 is 16 residues. Trimming left V 1 base short and J 3 bases short, with 14 bases between. The CDR3 bases are TGTGCCACCAGCAGAGCTCTAGCCCCTTCGACAGATACGCAGTATTTT. This gives the protein CATSRALAPSTDTQYF. The variable domain in full, with the rest retrieved from reference TRBV15 and TRBJ2-3, is DAMVIQNPRYQVTQFGKPVTLSCSQTLNHNVMYWYQQKSSQAPKLLFHYYDKDFNNEADTPDNFQSRRPNTSFCFLDIRSPGLGDTAMYLCATSRALAPSTDTQYFGPGTRLTVL.

The chain recombines TRBV27 with TRBJ2-1, with 7 bases fitting TRBD1. With V trimmed by 3 bases and J by 2 bases, 4 bases remained unmatched. Germline V lookup: CDR1 MNHEY, CDR2 SMNVEV (reference sequence). This CDR3 contains 15 residues. This CDR3 is CASSFTGVTYNEQFF. CDR3 DNA sequence: TGTGCCAGCAGTTTCACAGGGGTCACCTACAATGAGCAGTTCTTC.

The chain has TRBV6-4 and TRBJ2-3; D gene ambiguous. The CDR3 has 17 amino acids. The germline CDR1 and CDR2 sequences are MRHNA and SNTAGT. Trimming shortened V by 0 bases and J by 1 base, and 14 bases separated the two germline ends. DNA of the CDR3: TGTGCCAGCAGTGACTCGATTGGGCCCAGAGGCACAGATACGCAGTATTTT. Amino acids: CASSDSIGPRGTDTQYF.

This chain uses TRBV19 with TRBJ1-3, with D maybe TRBD1 (5 bases). CDR1 and CDR2 (germline): LNHDA, SQIVND (reference sequence). V gave up 1 base and J gave up 3 bases, with 19 bases separating them. CDR3 length: 18 residues. The CDR3 spells CASSIGEGKGLYGNTIYF. The CDR3 region has the DNA TGTGCCAGTAGTATAGGGGAGGGAAAGGGGCTATATGGAAACACCATATATTTT.

The chain recombines TRBV10-1 with TRBJ2-1; the match to TRBD2 covers 8 bases. The CDR3 consists of 15 residues. With 2 bases clipped from V and 2 bases from J, the junction kept 2 bases outside the gene matches. Per the germline V gene, CDR1 is WNHNN and CDR2 is SYGVQD (reference sequence). The CDR3 reads CASSESGSAYNEQFF. For the CDR3, the DNA is TGCGCCAGCAGTGAGAGCGGGAGTGCCTACAATGAGCAGTTCTTC.

This chain connects TRBV10-3 to TRBJ1-1; the match to TRBD1 covers 8 bases. Trimming cost V 7 bases and J 1 base; bases outside gene matches: 5. This CDR3 has 14 amino acids. Germline CDR1 ENHRY, CDR2 SYGVKD. The CDR3 loop is CAITSGQGNTEAFF. The CDR3 nucleotides are TGTGCCATCACCTCAGGACAGGGGAACACTGAAGCTTTCTTT.

V and J are TRBV9 and TRBJ2-3; 9 bases match TRBD2. The germline V gene encodes CDR1 SGDLS and CDR2 YYNGEE. Trimming removed 3 bases from V and 2 bases from J; junction bases left unmatched: 7. CDR3 length: 16 residues. The CDR3 DNA reads TGTGCCAGCAGCGAGGGACTAGCTTTTCTCACAGATACGCAGTATTTT. Its protein is CASSEGLAFLTDTQYF.

The chain recombines TRBV28 with TRBJ2-1; no firm D call. CDR1 and CDR2 (germline): MDHEN, SYDVKM. The CDR3 is 13 amino acids. The ends were cut back, 3 bases at V and 7 bases at J, with 10 bases in the middle. The DNA for the CDR3 is TGTGCCAGCAGTTTCGTTCCCGGGAATGAGCAGTTCTTC. This gives the protein CASSFVPGNEQFF.

The chain joins TRBV6-6 to TRBJ2-5; possibly TRBD2 for D (5 bases). Germline lookup yields CDR1 MNHNY and CDR2 SVGAGI (reference sequence). The CDR3 runs 15 residues. V was trimmed by 2 bases and J by 2 bases, leaving 12 bases between them. CDR3 loop: CASSYADYVQETQYF. The CDR3 DNA reads TGTGCCAGCAGTTACGCAGACTACGTACAAGAGACCCAGTACTTC.

This rearrangement joins TRBV14 to TRBJ1-1; D uncertain. The CDR3 is made up of 14 amino acids. The germline CDR1 and CDR2 sequences are SGHDN and FVKESK. With 0 bases removed from V and 5 bases from J, the gap between germline ends came to 10 bases. The CDR3 loop reads CASSQDLRGTEAFF. Written as DNA, the CDR3 is TGTGCCAGCAGCCAAGACCTTCGGGGAACTGAAGCTTTCTTT.

This chain connects TRBV5-4 to TRBJ1-1; D remains unclear. The V end lost 7 bases, the J end lost 3 bases, and 10 bases lay between the germline ends. Looked up from germline, CDR1 is SGHNT and CDR2 is YYREEE (reference sequence). CDR3 length: 12 amino acids. As DNA, the CDR3 is TGTGCCAGCGAGGGTAGGGACACTGAAGCTTTCTTT. Translation gives CASEGRDTEAFF.

V is TRBV25-1 and J is TRBJ2-2; TRBD1 is a possible D gene (6 bases). The germline V gene has CDR1 MGHDK and CDR2 SYGVNS. This CDR3 has 16 amino acids. Trimming stripped 6 bases from V and 7 bases from J, with 21 bases between. This CDR3 reads CASSAHRTGYRGELFF. Here the CDR3 DNA reads TGTGCCAGCAGCGCCCACCGAACAGGGTACCGCGGGGAGCTGTTTTTT. Complete variable domain (other parts from reference TRBV25-1 and TRBJ2-2): EADIYQTPRYLVIGTGKKITLECSQTMGHDKMYWYQQDPGMELHLIHYSYGVNSTEKGDLSSESTVSRIRTEHFPLTLESARPSHTSQYLCASSAHRTGYRGELFFGEGSRLTVL.

The genes are TRBV30 and TRBJ2-7, with 7 nucleotides matching TRBD2. This CDR3 region has 12 residues. CDR1 is GTSNPN, CDR2 SVGIG, per germline (reference sequence). J lost 7 bases, V lost 3 bases, and 6 bases had no gene match. CDR3 region: CAWRWGEGEQYF. The CDR3 DNA is TGTGCCTGGAGGTGGGGGGAGGGTGAGCAGTACTTC.

V gene TRBV5-8 combines with J gene TRBJ2-2; 8 bases agree with TRBD1. This CDR3 contains 17 residues. The germline V gene encodes CDR1 SGHTS and CDR2 YDEGEE. The V segment lost 2 bases and the J segment 3 bases; nucleotides outside the gene matches: 9. CDR3 nucleotide sequence: TGTGCCAGCAGCTTAAAGCAACCGGGACAGGACACCGGGGAGCTGTTTTTT. Residues: CASSLKQPGQDTGELFF.

The chain links TRBV7-9 to TRBJ2-7; TRBD2 is a possible D gene (5 bases). CDR1 is SEHNR and CDR2 is FQNEAQ in the germline V gene (reference sequence). This CDR3 is 14 amino acids long. V shed 7 bases and J shed 1 base, with 14 bases lying between them. The CDR3 coding sequence is TGTGCCAGCACCATAGGCGGGCGATCCTACGAGCAGTACTTC. It translates to CASTIGGRSYEQYF. The variable domain in full, completed from reference TRBV7-9 and TRBJ2-7, reads DTGVSQNPRHKITKRGQNVTFRCDPISEHNRLYWYRQTLGQGPEFLTYFQNEAQLEKSRLLSDRFSAERPKGSFSTLEIQRTEQGDSAMYLCASTIGGRSYEQYFGPGTRLTVT.

The rearrangement joins TRBV11-3 to TRBJ1-5; possible D gene TRBD1, 6 bases. V was clipped by 3 bases and J by 4 bases, with 7 bases between them. Germline V gene data show CDR1 as SGHNT and CDR2 as YENEEA. This CDR3 has 13 amino acids. Written as DNA, the CDR3 is TGTGCCAGCAGCTTGGACAGAAATCAGCCCCAGCATTTT. Residues: CASSLDRNQPQHF.

The chain has TRBV27 and TRBJ1-5; D remains unclear. Germline V gene data show CDR1 as MNHEY and CDR2 as SMNVEV (reference sequence). V lost 6 bases and J lost 4, with 10 bases in between. The CDR3 consists of 13 residues. The CDR3 coding sequence is TGTGCCAGCAGAGCAGACGGGAATCAGCCCCAGCATTTT. It encodes CASRADGNQPQHF.

The rearrangement links TRBV30 to TRBJ1-3, with TRBD1 identical over 7 bases. The germline CDR1 and CDR2 sequences are GTSNPN and SVGIG (reference sequence). This CDR3 spans 16 amino acids. V gave up 2 bases and J gave up 2 bases; unmatched junction bases: 9. The DNA of the CDR3 is TGTGCCTGGAGTATCCCCGACAGGGTAACTGGAAACACCATATATTTT. This codes for CAWSIPDRVTGNTIYF.

This clone was counted once. This rearrangement joins TRBV15 to TRBJ1-6, with a weak D call TRBD1 (6 bases). Trimming removed 2 bases at V and 6 bases at J, with 20 bases between. Germline V lookup: CDR1 LNHNV, CDR2 YYDKDF (reference sequence). The CDR3 sequence is 18 residues long. For the CDR3, the DNA is TGTGCCACCAGCAGATATGCGGGGGCAGGGAGAATTAATTCACCCCTCCACTTT. Translated: CATSRYAGAGRINSPLHF.

The V call is TRBV10-3, the J call TRBJ2-5, with 10 nucleotides matching TRBD2. The V gene's germline CDR1 is ENHRY and CDR2 SYGVKD. V lost 0 bases and J lost 2; bases outside the gene matches: 6. The CDR3 covers 17 residues. CDR3 amino acids: CAISESRASGGQETQYF. Written as DNA, the CDR3 is TGTGCCATCAGTGAGTCGAGGGCTAGCGGGGGACAAGAGACCCAGTACTTC.

The genes are TRBV7-6 and TRBJ1-1; D is possibly TRBD1 (6 bases). Germline-derived CDR1 and CDR2 are SGHVS and FNYEAQ. The CDR3 loop spans 15 amino acids. Between the trimmed V and J ends, which lost 2 bases and 2 bases, there was a span of 12 bases. This CDR3 reads CASSLTRGPNTEAFF. CDR3 coding DNA: TGTGCCAGCAGCTTAACCAGGGGTCCAAACACTGAAGCTTTCTTT.

This chain connects TRBV7-6 to TRBJ2-5; the D is unclear. CDR1 and CDR2 (germline): SGHVS, FNYEAQ. The V and J ends lost 5 bases and 4 bases respectively, with 11 bases between them. The CDR3 loop spans 13 amino acids. The CDR3 nucleotides read TGTGCCAGCAGCCTCGGTCCGGGAGAGACCCAGTACTTC. It is translated as CASSLGPGETQYF.

The sample holds a few counts of this clone. The rearrangement links TRBV15 to TRBJ1-3, with 9 bases identical to TRBD1. The CDR3 loop spans 14 amino acids. J lost 2 bases, V lost 8 bases, and 4 bases had no gene match. Per germline, CDR1 LNHNV and CDR2 YYDKDF (reference sequence). CDR3 bases: TGTGCCACCGGCGACAGGGGGACTGGAAACACCATATATTTT. Translating gives CATGDRGTGNTIYF.

This clone was observed a handful of times. This rearrangement joins TRBV5-1 to TRBJ2-5, with 7 bases aligning to TRBD1. Germline lookup yields CDR1 SGHRS and CDR2 YFSETQ. The CDR3 is 14 residues long. The J segment lost 2 bases and the V segment lost 6 bases, leaving 7 bases of the junction unmatched. CDR3 amino acids: CASTPGQPQETQYF. The CDR3 region has the DNA TGCGCCAGCACCCCGGGACAGCCGCAAGAGACCCAGTACTTC.

V is TRBV12-3 or TRBV12-4 and J is TRBJ2-1; unclear D gene. Trimming left V 6 bases short and J 8 bases short, with 11 bases between. The length of the CDR3 is 12 residues. The CDR3 DNA is TGTGCCAGCAGCCATCCCCCGGATGAGCAGTTCTTC. It codes for CASSHPPDEQFF.

This clone was counted between two and nine times. The J gene is TRBJ2-5, the V gene TRBV11-3, with 13 bases identical to TRBD2. The germline V gene has CDR1 SGHNT and CDR2 YENEEA. CDR3 size: 15 residues. V trimming: 5 bases; J trimming: 3 bases; junction bases outside the gene matches: 3. The CDR3 is CASSLGLAGEETQYF. CDR3 nucleotides: TGTGCCAGCAGCCTAGGACTAGCGGGGGAAGAGACCCAGTACTTC.